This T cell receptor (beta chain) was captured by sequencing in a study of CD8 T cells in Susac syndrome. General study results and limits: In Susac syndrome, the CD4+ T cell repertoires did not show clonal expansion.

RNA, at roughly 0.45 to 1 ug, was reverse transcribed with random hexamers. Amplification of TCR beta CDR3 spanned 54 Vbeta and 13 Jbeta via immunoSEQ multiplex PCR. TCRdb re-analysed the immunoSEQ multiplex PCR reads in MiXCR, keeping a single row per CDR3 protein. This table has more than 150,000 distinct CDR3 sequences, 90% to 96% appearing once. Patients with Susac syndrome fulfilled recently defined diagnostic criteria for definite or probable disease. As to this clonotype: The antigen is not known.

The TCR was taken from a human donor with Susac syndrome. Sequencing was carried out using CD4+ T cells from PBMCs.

The CDR3 region has the DNA TGCGCCAGCAGCCAACTACAGGTCGCGAATGGCTACACCTTC. Translating gives CASSQLQVANGYTF. V is TRBV4-1 and J is TRBJ1-2, with D possibly being TRBD1 (5 bases). Germline values: CDR1 MGHRA, CDR2 YSYEKL. CDR3 length: 14 amino acids. Between the trimmed V and J ends, which lost 2 bases and 6 bases, there was a span of 13 bases.